These T cell receptor beta chains were read from a single sample in a study of T cell responses to AZD1222 COVID-19 vaccine. The data were produced by immunoSEQ multiplex PCR, yet TCRdb's version contains in-frame clones alone and is incomplete. This table has around 92,000 clones, around 90% appearing once. The material sequenced was peripheral blood, taken on day 0 of AZD1222 vaccination. Receptors originate from an adult in good health. The CDR3 runs from the conserved cysteine through the conserved F or W. D genes are given only for firm matches. Some rows have no size entry. The others give once, few or many, or a class for an expanded clone.

V	J	size	D	CDR3	DNA
TRBV27	TRBJ2-2	.	.	CASSLAVNTGELFF	TGTGCCAGCAGTTTAGCAGTTAACACCGGGGAGCTGTTTTTT
TRBV2	TRBJ1-1	.	.	CASSERVYTEAFF	TGTGCCAGCAGTGAACGGGTATACACTGAAGCTTTCTTT
TRBV9	TRBJ1-4	.	.	CASSGRAATNEKLFF	TGTGCCAGCAGCGGTCGGGCCGCAACTAATGAAAAACTGTTTTTT
TRBV7-6	TRBJ1-4	.	.	CASSAYRRWDEKLFF	TGTGCCAGCAGCGCTTACAGAAGGTGGGATGAAAAACTGTTTTTT
TRBV27	TRBJ2-2	.	TRBD2	CASSLARGGERGGELFF	TGTGCCAGCAGTTTAGCCCGGGGGGGCGAGAGAGGCGGGGAGCTGTTTTTT
TRBV29-1	TRBJ2-7	.	TRBD1	CSVASGTGREQYF	TGCAGCGTTGCATCCGGGACAGGGCGGGAGCAGTACTTC
TRBV11-1	TRBJ2-3	.	.	CASSLDHADTQYF	TGTGCCAGCAGCTTAGACCATGCAGATACGCAGTATTTT
TRBV19	TRBJ1-2	few	.	CASSIGWDPYGYTF	TGTGCCAGTAGTATAGGTTGGGATCCCTATGGCTACACCTTC
TRBV6-4	TRBJ2-1	.	TRBD1	CASSVTGSGINEQFF	TGTGCCAGCAGCGTGACAGGGTCTGGTATTAATGAGCAGTTCTTC
TRBV11-3	TRBJ1-1	.	TRBD1	CASSLGGDRENTEAFF	TGTGCCAGCAGCTTAGGGGGGGACAGGGAGAACACTGAAGCTTTCTTT
TRBV7-8	TRBJ1-5	once	.	CASSLGANSNQPQHF	TGTGCCAGCAGCTTAGGGGCGAATAGCAATCAGCCCCAGCATTTT
TRBV30	TRBJ1-5	.	.	CAWEGGRNQPQHF	TGTGCCTGGGAAGGAGGCCGCAATCAGCCCCAGCATTTT
TRBV18	TRBJ1-1	.	.	CASSSQENTEAFF	TGTGCCAGCTCGAGCCAGGAGAACACTGAAGCTTTCTTT
TRBV29-1	TRBJ1-1	.	.	CSVEVRGTEAFF	TGCAGCGTTGAAGTACGCGGCACTGAAGCTTTCTTT
TRBV11-2	TRBJ1-1	once	.	CASSSGQNTEAFF	TGTGCCAGCAGCTCGGGACAGAACACTGAAGCTTTCTTT
TRBV3-1/TRBV3-2	TRBJ2-1	.	TRBD1	CASSRGFQGDEQFF	TGTGCCAGCAGCCGGGGCTTTCAGGGGGATGAGCAGTTCTTC
TRBV12-3/TRBV12-4	TRBJ1-6	.	.	CASSYQGRKALHF	TGTGCCAGCAGCTACCAGGGGCGGAAGGCCCTCCACTTT
TRBV15	TRBJ2-3	once	.	CATSREGDFTDTQYF	TGTGCCACCAGCAGAGAGGGGGACTTCACAGATACGCAGTATTTT
TRBV6-5	TRBJ2-3	.	TRBD1	CASSSPRRGLGDTQYF	TGTGCCAGCAGTTCCCCCCGAAGGGGGCTGGGAGATACGCAGTATTTT
TRBV18	TRBJ2-6	.	.	CASSPKTGRAGANVLTF	TGTGCCAGCTCACCAAAAACAGGACGGGCTGGGGCCAACGTCCTGACTTTC
TRBV5-1	TRBJ2-3	once	.	CASSFYPSTDTQYF	TGCGCCAGCAGCTTTTACCCTAGCACAGATACGCAGTATTTT
TRBV5-1	TRBJ2-2	.	.	CASSFLNLGANTGELFF	TGCGCCAGCAGCTTTCTCAATCTTGGAGCGAACACCGGGGAGCTGTTTTTT
TRBV4-1	TRBJ2-3	few	TRBD2	CASSQVAGGRDTQYF	TGCGCCAGCAGCCAAGTGGCGGGGGGGCGAGATACGCAGTATTTT
TRBV10-3	TRBJ2-3	.	TRBD2	CAIRFAVSLAGGTDTQYF	TGTGCCATCAGATTCGCCGTCAGTCTAGCGGGGGGGACAGATACGCAGTATTTT
TRBV3-1/TRBV3-2	TRBJ2-7	.	.	CASSQMTWTGSSYEQYF	TGTGCCAGCAGCCAAATGACTTGGACGGGGAGCTCCTACGAGCAGTACTTC
TRBV19	TRBJ1-5	.	TRBD1	CASSPQGDWSPQHF	TGTGCCAGTAGTCCTCAGGGGGACTGGTCGCCCCAGCATTTT
TRBV3-1/TRBV3-2	TRBJ2-1	.	.	CASSQDTGAYNEQFF	TGTGCCAGCAGCCAAGATACGGGAGCGTACAATGAGCAGTTCTTC
TRBV7-9	TRBJ1-2	.	TRBD1	CASSSTAGQGGYGYTF	TGTGCCAGCAGCTCCACGGCGGGACAGGGTGGCTATGGCTACACCTTC
TRBV6-2/TRBV6-3	TRBJ1-2	.	.	CASSYSPLNRNYGYTF	TGTGCCAGCAGTTACTCCCCTCTAAACCGGAACTATGGCTACACCTTC
TRBV7-3	TRBJ1-1	.	.	CASSPPGDTEAFF	TGTGCCAGCAGCCCTCCGGGGGACACTGAAGCTTTCTTT
TRBV15	TRBJ2-5	.	.	CATSRTQETQYF	TGTGCCACCAGCAGAACCCAAGAGACCCAGTACTTC
TRBV27	TRBJ2-7	.	.	CASSFSFRNEQYF	TGTGCCAGCAGTTTTAGTTTTCGGAACGAGCAGTACTTC
TRBV7-8	TRBJ1-5	few	.	CASSLTGAHQPQHF	TGTGCCAGCAGCTTAACGGGGGCTCATCAGCCCCAGCATTTT
TRBV20-1	TRBJ1-1	.	.	CSASQGAQDTEAFF	TGCAGTGCTAGTCAAGGGGCGCAGGACACTGAAGCTTTCTTT
TRBV7-2	TRBJ2-7	.	TRBD1	CASSRWGQGGYEQYF	TGTGCCAGCAGCCGGTGGGGACAGGGAGGGTACGAGCAGTACTTC
TRBV7-9	TRBJ1-2	.	.	CASSLLAWANYGYTF	TGTGCCAGCAGCCTACTCGCATGGGCAAACTATGGCTACACCTTC
TRBV6-2/TRBV6-3	TRBJ1-1	.	.	CASSYGGIRQAFF	TGTGCCAGCAGTTACGGAGGGATCCGGCAAGCTTTCTTT
TRBV12-3/TRBV12-4	TRBJ2-3	few	.	CASRLWPDTQYF	TGTGCCAGCAGGCTGTGGCCCGATACGCAGTATTTT
TRBV4-3	TRBJ1-1	once	.	CASSQARDTNTEAFF	TGCGCCAGCAGCCAAGCCCGGGACACGAACACTGAAGCTTTCTTT